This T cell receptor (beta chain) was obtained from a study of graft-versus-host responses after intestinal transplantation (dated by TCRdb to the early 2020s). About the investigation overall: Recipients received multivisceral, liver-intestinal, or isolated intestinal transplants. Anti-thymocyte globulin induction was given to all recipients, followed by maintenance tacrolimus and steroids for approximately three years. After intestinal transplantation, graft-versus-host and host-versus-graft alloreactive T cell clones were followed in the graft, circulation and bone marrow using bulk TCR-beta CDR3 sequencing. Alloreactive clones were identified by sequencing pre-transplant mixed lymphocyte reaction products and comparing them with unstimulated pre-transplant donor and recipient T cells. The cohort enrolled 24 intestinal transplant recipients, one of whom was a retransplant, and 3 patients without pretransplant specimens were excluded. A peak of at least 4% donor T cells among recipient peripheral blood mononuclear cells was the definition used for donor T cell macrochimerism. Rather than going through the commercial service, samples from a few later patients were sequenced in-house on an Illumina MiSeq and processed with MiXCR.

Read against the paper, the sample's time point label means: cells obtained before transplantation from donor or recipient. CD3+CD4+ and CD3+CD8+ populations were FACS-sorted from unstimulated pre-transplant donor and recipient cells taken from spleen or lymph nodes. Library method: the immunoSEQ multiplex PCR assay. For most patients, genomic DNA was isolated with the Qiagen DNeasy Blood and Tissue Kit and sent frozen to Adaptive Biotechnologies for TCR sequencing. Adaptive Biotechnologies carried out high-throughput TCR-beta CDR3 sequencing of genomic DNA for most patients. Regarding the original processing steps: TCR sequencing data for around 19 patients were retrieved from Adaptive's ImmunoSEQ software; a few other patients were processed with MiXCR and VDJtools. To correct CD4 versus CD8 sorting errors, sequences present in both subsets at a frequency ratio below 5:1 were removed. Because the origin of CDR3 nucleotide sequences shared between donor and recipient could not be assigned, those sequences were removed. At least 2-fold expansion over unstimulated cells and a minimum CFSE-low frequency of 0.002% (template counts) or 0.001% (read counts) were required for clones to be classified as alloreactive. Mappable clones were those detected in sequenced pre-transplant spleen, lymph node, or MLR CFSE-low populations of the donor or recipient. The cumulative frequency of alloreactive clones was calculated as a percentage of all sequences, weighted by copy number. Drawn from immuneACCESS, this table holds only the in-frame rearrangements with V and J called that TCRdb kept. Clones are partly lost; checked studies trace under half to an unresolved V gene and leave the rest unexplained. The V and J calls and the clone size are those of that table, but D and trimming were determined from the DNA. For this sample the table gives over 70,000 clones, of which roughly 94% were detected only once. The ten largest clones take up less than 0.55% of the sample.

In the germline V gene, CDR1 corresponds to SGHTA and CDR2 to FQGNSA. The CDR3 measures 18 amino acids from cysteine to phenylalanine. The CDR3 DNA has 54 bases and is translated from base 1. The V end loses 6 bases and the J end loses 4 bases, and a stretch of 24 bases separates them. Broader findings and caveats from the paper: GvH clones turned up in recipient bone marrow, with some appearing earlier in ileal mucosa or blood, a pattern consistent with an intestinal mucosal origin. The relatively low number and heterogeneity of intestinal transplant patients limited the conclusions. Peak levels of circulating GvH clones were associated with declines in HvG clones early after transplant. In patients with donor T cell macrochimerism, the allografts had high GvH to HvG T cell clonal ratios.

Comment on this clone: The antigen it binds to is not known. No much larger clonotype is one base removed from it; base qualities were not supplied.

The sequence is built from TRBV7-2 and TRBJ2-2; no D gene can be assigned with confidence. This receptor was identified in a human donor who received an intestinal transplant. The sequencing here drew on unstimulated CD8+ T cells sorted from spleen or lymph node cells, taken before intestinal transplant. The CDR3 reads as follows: CASSSLRSLRHLTGELFF. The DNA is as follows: TGTGCCAGCAGTTCACTTAGATCGTTGCGACATCTCACCGGGGAGCTGTTTTTT.